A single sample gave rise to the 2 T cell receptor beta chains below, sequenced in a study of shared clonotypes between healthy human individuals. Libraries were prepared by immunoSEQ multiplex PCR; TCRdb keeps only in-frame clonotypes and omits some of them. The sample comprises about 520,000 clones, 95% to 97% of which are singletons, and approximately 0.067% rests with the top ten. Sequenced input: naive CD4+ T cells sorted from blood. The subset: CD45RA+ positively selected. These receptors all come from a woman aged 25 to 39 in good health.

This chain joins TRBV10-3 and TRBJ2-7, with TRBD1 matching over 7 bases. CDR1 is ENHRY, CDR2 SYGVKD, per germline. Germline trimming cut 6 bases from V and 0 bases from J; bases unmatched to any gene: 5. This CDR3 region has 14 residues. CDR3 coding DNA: TGTGCCATCAGCGCCGGGGACAGCTCCTACGAGCAGTACTTC. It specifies CAISAGDSSYEQYF.

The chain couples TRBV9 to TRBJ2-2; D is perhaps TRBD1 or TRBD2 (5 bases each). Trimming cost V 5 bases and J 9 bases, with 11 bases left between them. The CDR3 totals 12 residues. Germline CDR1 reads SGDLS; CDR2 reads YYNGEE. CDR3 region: CASRLGDRELFF. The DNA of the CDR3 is TGTGCCAGCAGACTTGGGGACCGGGAGCTGTTTTTT.